This TCR beta chain was identified in a study of cytomegalovirus exposure and HLA in healthy donors. Concerning this clone itself: The antigen is not known.

The PCR had 60 Vbeta and 13 Jbeta primers. Using immunoSEQ multiplex PCR, the repertoire was profiled, and TCRdb retains in-frame clones only, with some absent. The table counts around 210,000 clones; around 0.95% lies in the top ten. Study-wide results and limits: In an earlier analysis, productive rearrangement rates for most beta V segments clustered near 87% or 30%. Later, an analysis found that common viral pathogens appeared to be linked with several of the most significant clusters. Some 17,000 TCR beta sequences were associated with HLA alleles at 0.05 false discovery rate in a later analysis.

Germline lookup yields CDR1 PRHDT and CDR2 FYEKMQ (reference sequence). V trimming: 4 bases; J trimming: 5 bases; junction bases outside the gene matches: 3. The CDR3 has 16 residues. This TCR derives from a woman aged 30 to 39 in good health and CMV-seropositive. Sequenced: PBMCs. The chain carries TRBV13 and TRBJ2-2, with TRBD2 matching 14 bases. CDR3 residues: CASSSGLAGATGELFF. The CDR3 region has the DNA TGTGCCAGCAGCTCGGGACTAGCGGGAGCTACCGGGGAGCTGTTTTTT.